This T cell receptor (beta chain) appears in the sequencing data of a study of blood T cells in healthy people across ages. Points from the study as a whole: While age rose, TCR beta diversity per million T cells dropped in a roughly linear way.

Then a second PCR, running roughly 7 to 11 cycles, was carried out with a sample-barcoded 5' primer and a J-beta primer mix. In TCRdb, the 5' RACE reads were re-called with MiXCR into one record per CDR3 protein. The data show 1.5 million to 2 million distinct CDR3 sequences, around 48% seen once. This clonotype has just a few counts. Its target is unknown. V shed 7 bases and J 9 bases; nucleotides not matched to a gene: 4. The CDR3 length is 11 residues. Germline V gene data show CDR1 as SQVTM and CDR2 as ANQGSEA. The sequence came from a woman between 40 and 50 years old in good health. Input material: blood. This sequence joins TRBV29-1 and TRBJ2-1; 9 nucleotides match TRBD2. The CDR3 loop is CSGASGVEQFF. As DNA, the CDR3 is TGCAGCGGGGCTAGCGGGGTTGAGCAGTTCTTC.